This entry features one T cell receptor (beta chain) sequence. The sample comes from a study of blood T cell repertoires in COVID-19. Study context: Some COVID-19 samples were acute and others convalescent; all came from the United States, Italy and Spain. In each case, the material was cDNA or gDNA derived from T cells, B-cell-depleted T cells, or PBMCs.

Enrolled through a virtual design, the participants were between roughly 18 and 90 years of age and came from about two dozen US areas. Participants reported their clinical history, and cohort assignment relied on those reports. Germline lookup yields CDR1 SGHTA and CDR2 FQGNSA. CDR3 length equals 14 residues. V was trimmed by 5 bases and J by 13 bases, leaving 21 bases between them. The data were produced by immunoSEQ multiplex PCR, yet TCRdb's version contains in-frame clones alone and is incomplete. Of 200,000 or so clones in the sample, 75% to 85% were seen once. Sequenced sample: PBMCs or T cells enriched from blood (not recorded which). The clonotype originates from a middle-aged woman with acute COVID-19. The gene calls are TRBV7-2 and TRBJ2-1, with D maybe TRBD2 (7 bases). The chain's CDR3 is CASSGGGTVAHQFF. In DNA, the CDR3 is TGTGCCAGCAGCGGGGGGGGCACAGTGGCTCACCAGTTCTTC.